Listed here are 32 T cell receptor beta chains from one sample, sequenced in a study of shared clonotypes between healthy human individuals. The data were produced by immunoSEQ multiplex PCR, yet TCRdb's version contains in-frame clones alone and is incomplete. There are about 1.1 million clones in the sample; around 82% occur only once, and approximately 0.5% lies in the top ten. The sample taken for sequencing was memory CD4+ T cells from PBMCs. The subset was: CD45RA-negative fraction. These receptors originate from a man aged 18 to 30 in good health. Some clones in this sample may be carry-over from other donors' samples.

A word on this clone: A read error may account for a junction end that differs from germline. CDR3 bases: TGTGCCTCGGGACAGGGGTACGGGCAGTACTTC. This gives the protein CASGQGYGQYF. The chain links TRBV30 to TRBJ2-7, with 10 bases identical to TRBD1. The germline CDR1 and CDR2 sequences are GTSNPN and SVGIG (reference sequence). This CDR3 has 11 residues.

The J gene is TRBJ2-7, the V gene TRBV19; D is perhaps TRBD2 (6 bases). The CDR3 totals 14 residues. The V end was cut by 1 base, the J end by 5 bases, with 12 bases between. CDR1 is LNHDA, CDR2 SQIVND, per germline (reference sequence). Here the CDR3 reads CASSIAGSYHEQYF. CDR3 DNA sequence: TGTGCCAGTAGTATAGCCGGGAGCTACCACGAGCAGTACTTC.

The chain joins TRBV30 to TRBJ2-4; D unclear. Per germline, CDR1 GTSNPN and CDR2 SVGIG (reference sequence). CDR3 size: 13 residues. The ends were cut back, 5 bases at V and 0 bases at J, with 8 bases in the middle. In DNA, the CDR3 is TGTGCCTGGGGCAGCTTAGCCAAAAACATTCAGTACTTC. Protein: CAWGSLAKNIQYF.

V usage is TRBV25-1 and J usage is TRBJ1-1; D might be TRBD1 (6 bases). The CDR3 is made up of 16 amino acids. Germline values: CDR1 MGHDK, CDR2 SYGVNS. The germline V and J ends were trimmed by 4 bases and 2 bases, with 17 bases remaining between them. The CDR3 spells CASSGQQGPLNTEAFF. CDR3 coding DNA: TGTGCCAGCAGTGGTCAACAGGGTCCCTTAAACACTGAAGCTTTCTTT.

This chain uses TRBV28 with TRBJ1-2; the D is unclear. With 2 bases removed from V and 8 bases from J, the gap between germline ends came to 15 bases. The germline CDR1 and CDR2 sequences are MDHEN and SYDVKM. This CDR3 contains 14 residues. This CDR3 reads CASSLNSNSGGYTF. In nucleotides, the CDR3 is TGTGCCAGCAGTTTAAACAGCAACTCCGGCGGCTACACCTTC.

The J gene is TRBJ2-7, the V gene TRBV19, with D maybe TRBD1 (6 bases). Germline V gene data show CDR1 as LNHDA and CDR2 as SQIVND (reference sequence). Trimming cost V 7 bases and J 3 bases, with 13 bases left between them. The CDR3 runs 13 residues. The CDR3 coding sequence is TGTGCCAGTACCCAGGGGACGGGCTACGAGCAGTACTTC. It codes for CASTQGTGYEQYF.

This clone was seen a few times. CDR3 sequence (DNA): TGTGCCAGCGGAACACCGACAGGGGACCCTGGTCGGGAGCAGTACTTC. Its protein is CASGTPTGDPGREQYF. This chain joins TRBV6-6 and TRBJ2-7, with TRBD1 matching over 8 bases. This CDR3 is built from 16 residues. Germline CDR1 and CDR2: MNHNY and SVGAGI (reference sequence). The junction had 19 bases not matched to a gene; V was cut back by 8 bases and J by 7 bases.

This chain joins TRBV11-1 and TRBJ2-3; 11 nucleotides line up with TRBD2. The junction had 11 bases not matched to a gene; V was cut back by 2 bases and J by 1 base. Germline V gene sequence: CDR1 SGHAT, CDR2 FQDESV (reference sequence). The CDR3 spans 19 residues. CDR3: CASSLLRPGTSGGTDTQYF. The CDR3 region has the DNA TGTGCCAGCAGCTTATTACGACCCGGGACTAGCGGAGGCACAGATACGCAGTATTTT. The full variable domain, in which reference TRBV11-1 and TRBJ2-3 provide the parts outside the CDR3, is EAEVAQSPRYKITEKSQAVAFWCDPISGHATLYWYRQILGQGPELLVQFQDESVVDDSQLPKDRFSAERLKGVDSTLKIQPAELGDSAMYLCASSLLRPGTSGGTDTQYFGPGTRLTVL.

This chain uses TRBV7-2 with TRBJ2-1; D is undetermined. This CDR3 has 14 amino acids. Germline V gives CDR1 SGHTA, CDR2 FQGNSA. V dropped 3 bases and J dropped 4 bases, with 10 bases sitting between them. CDR3 protein: CASSFLGSYNEQFF. The CDR3 DNA reads TGTGCCAGCAGCTTTCTCGGGTCTTACAATGAGCAGTTCTTC.

The chain links TRBV4-1 to TRBJ2-1; 9 bases align to TRBD1. With V trimmed by 6 bases and J by 6 bases, 12 bases remained unmatched. The CDR3 contains 16 residues. CDR1 and CDR2 (germline): MGHRA, YSYEKL. The CDR3 DNA follows: TGCGCCAGCAGTTTATACAGGGGGCTAGGCGTCAATGAGCAGTTCTTC. The encoded protein is CASSLYRGLGVNEQFF.

The rearrangement joins TRBV28 to TRBJ2-7; D possibly corresponds to TRBD2 (7 bases). The CDR3 length is 13 residues. From germline, CDR1 is MDHEN and CDR2 SYDVKM. V gave up 7 bases and J gave up 5 bases, with 15 bases separating them. In nucleotides, the CDR3 is TGTGCCAGCACCCGAACAGGGAGGGACGAGCAGTACTTC. It translates to CASTRTGRDEQYF.

The rearrangement uses TRBV7-2 and TRBJ1-4; D unresolved. Deletions cut 2 bases from V and 0 bases from J, with 4 bases between. The CDR3 has 14 residues. Germline V gene lookup returns CDR1 SGHTA and CDR2 FQGNSA. CDR3 sequence: CASSLYATNEKLFF. The CDR3 bases are TGTGCCAGCAGCTTATATGCAACTAATGAAAAACTGTTTTTT. Full variable domain (rest looked up from reference TRBV7-2 and TRBJ1-4): GAGVSQSPSNKVTEKGKDVELRCDPISGHTALYWYRQSLGQGLEFLIYFQGNSAPDKSGLPSDRFSAERTGGSVSTLTIQRTQQEDSAVYLCASSLYATNEKLFFGSGTQLSVL.

This clone was counted a single time. The V call is TRBV6-1, the J call TRBJ2-7, with 8 bases identical to TRBD1. CDR3 size: 17 residues. Trimming removed 4 bases from V and 6 bases from J; junction bases left unmatched: 17. CDR1 is MNHNS and CDR2 is SASEGT in the germline V gene. CDR3 bases: TGTGCCAGCAGTGGGGGACAGGCGCTATTGGGTTCGCGCGAGCAGTACTTC. It specifies CASSGGQALLGSREQYF.

The CDR3 sequence: CASGGTNSGNTIYF. As DNA, the CDR3 is TGTGCCAGCGGGGGGACCAACTCTGGAAACACCATATATTTT. This sequence joins TRBV9 and TRBJ1-3; a weak D match, TRBD1 (5 bases). With 7 bases removed from V and 0 bases from J, the gap between germline ends came to 11 bases. The CDR3 covers 14 residues. CDR1 is SGDLS, CDR2 YYNGEE, per germline.

V and J are TRBV18 and TRBJ2-2; D remains unclear. V was clipped by 7 bases and J by 5 bases, with 20 bases between them. The CDR3 is 16 residues long. Germline V gene sequence: CDR1 KGHSH, CDR2 LQKENI. The CDR3 DNA reads TGTGCCAGCTGCGTCTACTCCCGGGCTTCAACCGGGGAGCTGTTTTTT. This encodes CASCVYSRASTGELFF.

Many counts were recorded for this clone. The gene calls are TRBV28 and TRBJ1-5; no clear D. CDR1 MDHEN and CDR2 SYDVKM come from the germline V gene. Between the trimmed V and J ends, which lost 2 bases and 8 bases, there was a span of 4 bases. The CDR3 spans 11 residues. The CDR3 spells CASSLEEPQHF. In nucleotides, the CDR3 is TGTGCCAGCAGTTTAGAAGAGCCCCAGCATTTT.

The chain uses TRBV30 and TRBJ1-4; D is unresolved. Deletions cut 3 bases from V and 8 bases from J, with 13 bases between. Germline V gene sequence: CDR1 GTSNPN, CDR2 SVGIG (reference sequence). This CDR3 has 13 residues. CDR3 sequence: CAWRDRPGEKLFF. As DNA, the CDR3 is TGTGCCTGGAGAGACCGCCCCGGGGAAAAACTGTTTTTT.

The rearrangement links TRBV12-5 to TRBJ1-5; D ambiguous. The CDR3 has 13 residues. V lost 1 base and J lost 6, with 7 bases in between. The V gene's germline CDR1 is LGHNT and CDR2 FRNRAP. Here the CDR3 DNA reads TGTGCTAGTGGTTTGGACGCTGCTCAGCCCCAGCATTTT. Translation gives CASGLDAAQPQHF.

This clone occurred once. The J gene is TRBJ2-3, the V gene TRBV11-2; D may be TRBD2 (6 bases). With 4 bases removed from V and 1 base from J, the gap between germline ends came to 12 bases. Per germline, CDR1 SGHAT and CDR2 FQNNGV. The CDR3 has 15 amino acids. The CDR3 is CASSWSGDGTDTQYF. In nucleotides, the CDR3 is TGTGCCAGCAGCTGGTCGGGAGACGGCACAGATACGCAGTATTTT.

The V gene is TRBV30, the J gene TRBJ1-2, with 12 bases lining up with TRBD1. V shed 5 bases and J 3 bases; nucleotides not matched to a gene: 1. In germline, CDR1 is GTSNPN, CDR2 SVGIG (reference sequence). CDR3 length: 13 residues. This CDR3 is CAWGDRGHYGYTF. CDR3 nucleotides: TGTGCCTGGGGGGACAGGGGGCACTATGGCTACACCTTC.

The chain has TRBV4-3 and TRBJ2-7, with 7 positions matching TRBD2. With V trimmed by 4 bases and J by 0 bases, 6 bases remained unmatched. This CDR3 spans 15 amino acids. In germline, CDR1 is LGHNA, CDR2 YSLEER. The CDR3 is CASSPGGRSSYEQYF. For the CDR3, the DNA is TGCGCCAGCAGCCCCGGGGGGAGGAGCTCCTACGAGCAGTACTTC.

The chain employs TRBV5-1 and TRBJ2-3, with D perhaps matching TRBD1 or TRBD2 (5 bases each). Trimming left V 5 bases short and J 3 bases short, with 16 bases between. CDR1 and CDR2 from the germline V gene are SGHRS and YFSETQ. This CDR3 is 15 amino acids long. The CDR3 nucleotides are TGCGCCAGCAGAGTGGGCGGATGGGGGACAGATACGCAGTATTTT. Residues: CASRVGGWGTDTQYF.

This sequence joins TRBV7-3 and TRBJ2-5, with no clear D. This CDR3 comprises 13 residues. Between the trimmed V and J ends, which lost 11 bases and 0 bases, there was a span of 13 bases. The germline CDR1 and CDR2 sequences are SGHTA and FQGTGA. The DNA of the CDR3 is TGTGCCCGGAAGGCCGTCGACCAAGAGACCCAGTACTTC. Translation: CARKAVDQETQYF.

The chain employs TRBV30 and TRBJ1-2; D gene ambiguous. The germline V gene has CDR1 GTSNPN and CDR2 SVGIG (reference sequence). CDR3 size: 13 residues. V was clipped by 0 bases and J by 8 bases, with 13 bases between them. In nucleotides, the CDR3 is TGTGCCTGGAGTGTATCGCTCGGGAACGGCTACACCTTC. Translation: CAWSVSLGNGYTF.

The CDR3 DNA reads as TGTGCCACCAGCTTTAACAGCCTTTACGAGCAGTACTTC. It is translated as CATSFNSLYEQYF. This chain uses TRBV15 with TRBJ2-7; D not resolved. Germline V gives CDR1 LNHNV, CDR2 YYDKDF (reference sequence). The CDR3 runs 13 residues. V was trimmed by 5 bases and J by 4 bases, leaving 12 bases between them.

The V and J genes are TRBV11-3 and TRBJ2-7, with D possibly called TRBD1 or TRBD2 (5 bases each). Trimming cost V 1 base and J 6 bases, with 7 bases left between them. The CDR3 covers 12 residues. Germline values: CDR1 SGHNT, CDR2 YENEEA. This CDR3 is CASSLAGAEQYF. CDR3 nucleotides: TGTGCCAGCAGCTTAGCCGGGGCCGAGCAGTACTTC.

The sample holds a few counts of this clone. The chain recombines TRBV4-3 with TRBJ2-1, with 12 nucleotides matching TRBD2. Looked up from germline, CDR1 is LGHNA and CDR2 is YSLEER. The trim removed 2 bases at V and 6 bases at J, leaving 2 bases unmatched. The CDR3 covers 15 residues. The CDR3 DNA reads as TGCGCCAGCAGCCAAAGACTAGCGGGGGTCAATGAGCAGTTCTTC. Translation gives CASSQRLAGVNEQFF.

The chain is built from TRBV11-3 and TRBJ1-1, with a tentative D call TRBD1 (6 bases). This CDR3 is 13 amino acids long. Trimming left V 5 bases short and J 4 bases short, with 11 bases between. Germline V gives CDR1 SGHNT, CDR2 YENEEA. The CDR3 loop is CASSQTGSTEAFF. The CDR3 nucleotides read TGTGCCAGCAGCCAAACAGGGAGCACTGAAGCTTTCTTT. Using reference TRBV11-3 and TRBJ1-1 for the parts outside the CDR3, the full variable domain is EAGVVQSPRYKIIEKKQPVAFWCNPISGHNTLYWYLQNLGQGPELLIRYENEEAVDDSQLPKDRFSAERLKGVDSTLKIQPAELGDSAVYLCASSQTGSTEAFFGQGTRLTVV.

This clone appeared a single time. The chain carries TRBV29-1 and TRBJ2-5; TRBD1 matches 8 bases. The J call is doubtful: the DNA matches TRBJ2-7 better. The V gene's germline CDR1 is SQVTM and CDR2 ANQGSEA. The CDR3 is 11 residues long. In DNA, the CDR3 is TGCAGCGGAAGTACAGGGGGCGAGCAGTACTTC. It is translated as CSGSTGGEQYF.

This chain links TRBV7-8 with TRBJ2-1; a possible D gene is TRBD1 (6 bases). V dropped 2 bases and J dropped 12 bases, with 17 bases sitting between them. CDR3 length: 14 amino acids. Germline V CDR1 and CDR2: SGHVS, FQNEAQ. The CDR3 nucleotides are TGTGCCAGCAGCTTACGATCTGGACAGATCGCGCAGTTCTTC. This translates into CASSLRSGQIAQFF.

The rearrangement joins TRBV5-4 to TRBJ1-4; no clear D gene. CDR3 length: 18 residues. The V gene's germline CDR1 is SGHNT and CDR2 YYREEE (reference sequence). Trimming shortened V by 3 bases and J by 5 bases, and 23 bases separated the two germline ends. CDR3 nucleotide sequence: TGTGCCAGCAGCTCCAAGAGGGCCTCCGGGCTGAAAAATGAAAAACTGTTTTTT. Its protein product is CASSSKRASGLKNEKLFF.

In regard to this clone: Other DNA sequences within the sample encode an identical CDR3. The chain links TRBV5-1 to TRBJ1-1; maybe TRBD1 (5 bases). This CDR3 contains 13 residues. Germline values: CDR1 SGHRS, CDR2 YFSETQ. Trimming removed 4 bases at V and 1 base at J, with 8 bases between. The CDR3 here is CASSDQGNTEAFF. The CDR3, as DNA: TGCGCCAGCAGCGACCAGGGGAACACTGAAGCTTTCTTT.